Listed here are 6 T cell receptor beta chains from one sample, sequenced in a study of PD-L1 blockade in urothelial cancer. Time point reported: pretreatment peripheral blood. Profiled with immunoSEQ multiplex PCR; TCRdb holds only in-frame clones, not every one. The table lists about 56,000 clones, 65% to 90% of them singletons. Here the sequenced sample was PBMCs, taken around atezolizumab (anti-PD-L1) treatment. The receptor source for this set is a man between 65 and 85 years old with urothelial cancer.

The rearrangement joins TRBV9 to TRBJ2-5, with D unclear. Germline lookup yields CDR1 SGDLS and CDR2 YYNGEE. Trimming removed 4 bases at V and 5 bases at J, with 21 bases between. The CDR3 consists of 16 residues. CDR3 bases: TGTGCCAGCAGCCTCCGCTCCGGCCTAGGAAGTGAGACCCAGTACTTC. It translates to CASSLRSGLGSETQYF.

V and J are TRBV30 and TRBJ2-3; unclear D gene. Germline V gives CDR1 GTSNPN, CDR2 SVGIG (reference sequence). Trimming stripped 2 bases from V and 14 bases from J, with 23 bases between. There are 14 residues in the CDR3. CDR3 in DNA: TGTGCCTGGAGTCCAAATGACGGGTATAGATACGCGTATTTT. Its translation is CAWSPNDGYRYAYF.

The V gene is TRBV28, the J gene TRBJ1-5, with TRBD1 identical over 8 bases. V dropped 3 bases and J dropped 1; count of bases not matched to a gene: 5. Germline V gives CDR1 MDHEN, CDR2 SYDVKM. The CDR3 covers 16 residues. Here the CDR3 DNA reads TGTGCCAGCAGTTTCCCCGGGACAGGCAGCAATCAGCCCCAGCATTTT. Translation gives CASSFPGTGSNQPQHF.

The chain couples TRBV6-1 to TRBJ1-5, with D possibly being TRBD1 (5 bases). Deletions cut 6 bases from V and 3 bases from J, with 15 bases between. This CDR3 is 15 amino acids long. CDR1 MNHNS and CDR2 SASEGT come from the germline V gene. The CDR3 nucleotides are TGTGCCAGCAGCACAACGGGACTGCCCAATCAGCCCCAGCATTTT. Protein: CASSTTGLPNQPQHF.

The chain joins TRBV6-5 to TRBJ1-1; TRBD1 matches 9 bases. Germline CDR1 and CDR2: MNHEY and SVGAGI. The ends lost 4 bases at V and 5 bases at J; junction bases unmatched: 11. The CDR3 has 16 amino acids. The CDR3, as DNA: TGTGCCAGCAGTTCCTCATCGACAGGGGGGCGAACTGAAGCTTTCTTT. It specifies CASSSSSTGGRTEAFF.

The chain combines TRBV28 with TRBJ2-5, with TRBD1 as a possible D gene (6 bases). The CDR3 is 14 amino acids. In germline, CDR1 is MDHEN, CDR2 SYDVKM. The V gene lost 5 bases and the J gene lost 2 bases, with 12 bases spanning the gap. The DNA of the CDR3 is TGTGCCAGCAGTCACGGGACATTTCAAGAGACCCAGTACTTC. It specifies CASSHGTFQETQYF.